This T cell receptor beta chain was captured by sequencing in a study of T-cell reconstitution after alpha-beta-depleted transplantation in children. It was with unique molecular identifiers that the TCRbeta library was prepared. TCRdb independently ran MiXCR on the PCR reads; one entry per CDR3 protein. The sample has hundreds of thousands of distinct CDR3 sequences, about an eighth seen once. This clonotype was found a few times. The target antigen is unknown. Study outcomes and limitations: Some patients' high day-60 TCRbeta diversity was attributed to recipient cells surviving conditioning. Newly made T cells mostly supplied T-cell counts and diversity one year after transplant.

With 0 bases removed from V and 0 bases from J, the gap between germline ends came to 10 bases. The germline CDR1 and CDR2 sequences are SGHRS and YFSETQ. The CDR3 spans 15 residues. This material consisted of PBMCs, taken before TCRalphabeta/CD19-depleted stem cell transplant. The rearrangement joins TRBV5-1 to TRBJ2-7; D perhaps matches TRBD2 (5 bases). The sequence came from a girl under 10 years old with congenital amegakaryocytic thrombocytopenia, due to receive a stem cell transplant. The CDR3 spells CASSLVRLASYEQYF. The CDR3 nucleotides read TGCGCCAGCAGCTTGGTGAGGCTAGCCTCCTACGAGCAGTACTTC.